The rows below give T cell receptor beta chains drawn from one sample of a study of cytomegalovirus exposure and HLA in healthy donors. The method was immunoSEQ multiplex PCR; TCRdb's version includes in-frame clones alone and lacks a portion of them. The sample lists 200,000 or so clones; approximately 70% were seen once. Sequenced input: PBMCs. The receptors were sampled from a man aged 40-49 years in good health and CMV-seropositive. The CDR3 runs from the conserved cysteine through the conserved F or W. A D gene is named only where the DNA matches it firmly. Not all rows give a size; the values are once, few, many and, for expanded clones, a class.

V: TRBV7-6; J: TRBJ2-5; D: -; size: -; DNA: TGTGCCAGCAGCTTAGCAGATAGGAGAGAGACCCAGTACTTC; CDR3: CASSLADRRETQYF
V: TRBV19; J: TRBJ2-7; D: -; size: -; DNA: TGTGCCAGTAGTAGTCCCAGGGACTCCTACGAGCAGTACTTC; CDR3: CASSSPRDSYEQYF
V: TRBV18; J: TRBJ1-2; D: TRBD1; size: -; DNA: TGTGCCAGCTCACCGGGACAGGACTATGGCTACACCTTC; CDR3: CASSPGQDYGYTF
V: TRBV6-5; J: TRBJ1-5; D: TRBD1; size: -; DNA: TGTGCCAGCAGCGCAACTCAGGGGGATCAGCCCCAGCATTTT; CDR3: CASSATQGDQPQHF
V: TRBV4-1; J: TRBJ2-2; D: TRBD2; size: -; DNA: TGCGCCAGCAGCCAATTTAGCGGGGAGAACACCGGGGAGCTGTTTTTT; CDR3: CASSQFSGENTGELFF
V: TRBV5-4; J: TRBJ2-3; D: TRBD2; size: few; DNA: TGTGCCAGCAGCTTAGAGGGACTAGCGTCGACAGATACGCAGTATTTT; CDR3: CASSLEGLASTDTQYF
V: TRBV15; J: TRBJ2-7; D: TRBD1; size: -; DNA: TGTGCCACCAGCAGGGACAGGGTAATCGAGCAGTACTTC; CDR3: CATSRDRVIEQYF
V: TRBV6-5; J: TRBJ2-7; D: -; size: few; DNA: TGTGCCAGCAGTGCAGGTTCCTACGAGCAGTACTTC; CDR3: CASSAGSYEQYF
V: TRBV4-3; J: TRBJ2-7; D: -; size: -; DNA: TGCGCCAGCAGCCAGGACTTGACACTACGGGAGCAGTACTTC; CDR3: CASSQDLTLREQYF
V: TRBV11-2; J: TRBJ2-3; D: TRBD1; size: -; DNA: TGTGCCAGCAGCCTTGACAGGGCCGGAGAAGATACGCAGTATTTT; CDR3: CASSLDRAGEDTQYF
V: TRBV28; J: TRBJ1-4; D: -; size: few; DNA: TGTGCCAGCAGCCGGGGGGGGCGTCGGGTTGAAAAACTGTTTTTT; CDR3: CASSRGGRRVEKLFF
V: TRBV5-1; J: TRBJ2-1; D: -; size: few; DNA: TGCGCCAGCAGCCCACTTGCGGAAAATGAGCAGTTCTTC; CDR3: CASSPLAENEQFF
V: TRBV29-1; J: TRBJ2-3; D: -; size: -; DNA: TGCAGCGTTGGAGGGGGGGGCCCCACAGATACGCAGTATTTT; CDR3: CSVGGGGPTDTQYF
V: TRBV7-6; J: TRBJ2-2; D: -; size: -; DNA: TGTGCCAGCAGCCCAGACACCGGGGAGCTGTTTTTT; CDR3: CASSPDTGELFF
V: TRBV9; J: TRBJ2-7; D: TRBD1; size: few; DNA: TGTGCCAGCAGCGTAGACGGACAGGGGCTTTCCTACGAGCAGTACTTC; CDR3: CASSVDGQGLSYEQYF
V: TRBV6-4; J: TRBJ1-1; D: -; size: -; DNA: TGTGCCAGCAGGACAGATGGCTGGGCTACCCTGAACACTGAAGCTTTCTTT; CDR3: CASRTDGWATLNTEAFF
V: TRBV9; J: TRBJ2-1; D: TRBD2; size: -; DNA: TGTGCCAGCAGCGCCGGGACTAGCAGAGACAATGAGCAGTTCTTC; CDR3: CASSAGTSRDNEQFF
V: TRBV19; J: TRBJ1-2; D: TRBD1; size: -; DNA: TGTACCAGTAGTCTGGGACAGGGGTATGGCTACACCTTC; CDR3: CTSSLGQGYGYTF
V: TRBV5-1; J: TRBJ1-2; D: TRBD1; size: few; DNA: TGCGCCAGCAGCCAAACAGGGGAGGTCAACTATGGCTACACCTTC; CDR3: CASSQTGEVNYGYTF
V: TRBV5-1; J: TRBJ1-6; D: -; size: -; DNA: TGCGCCAGCAGCTTGGCGGAAAACCTACGGGCACCCCTCCACTTT; CDR3: CASSLAENLRAPLHF
V: TRBV5-5; J: TRBJ1-2; D: -; size: -; DNA: TGTGCCAGCAGCGCCAGTCTACAGGGTGGCTACACCTTC; CDR3: CASSASLQGGYTF
V: TRBV9; J: TRBJ2-6; D: -; size: -; DNA: TGTGCCAGCAGCTCAGAGGTTCGGGCGGGCCTCTCCTCTGGGGCCAACGTCCTGACTTTC; CDR3: CASSSEVRAGLSSGANVLTF
V: TRBV29-1; J: TRBJ2-2; D: -; size: once; DNA: TGCAGCGTGATGACTAGCACCGGGGAGCTGTTTTTT; CDR3: CSVMTSTGELFF
V: TRBV11-1; J: TRBJ2-6; D: -; size: -; DNA: TGTGCCAGCACGCAACCCAGGGCCACTGGGGCCAACGTCCTGACTTTC; CDR3: CASTQPRATGANVLTF
V: TRBV4-3; J: TRBJ2-3; D: -; size: -; DNA: TGCGCCAGCAGCCAAGACCCTCTACCCCCAGATACGCAGTATTTT; CDR3: CASSQDPLPPDTQYF
V: TRBV5-1; J: TRBJ2-7; D: -; size: -; DNA: TGCGCCAGCAGCTTAACCGGGACAAACTACGAGCAGTACTTC; CDR3: CASSLTGTNYEQYF
V: TRBV6-5; J: TRBJ1-4; D: -; size: -; DNA: TGTGCCAGCAGTTATCCCGGGACAGAAAAACTGTTTTTT; CDR3: CASSYPGTEKLFF
V: TRBV6-1; J: TRBJ1-2; D: TRBD1; size: -; DNA: TGTGCCAGCAGGCAGGGGGGTGGCTACACCTTC; CDR3: CASRQGGGYTF
V: TRBV10-3; J: TRBJ2-2; D: TRBD2; size: -; DNA: TGTGCCCTTAGGACTAGCCTGAACACCGGGGAGCTGTTTTTT; CDR3: CALRTSLNTGELFF
V: TRBV10-3; J: TRBJ2-1; D: TRBD1; size: -; DNA: TGTGCCTCCTGGCCCGGGACAGGGGTTTCAAATGAGCAGTTCTTC; CDR3: CASWPGTGVSNEQFF
V: TRBV2; J: TRBJ2-7; D: TRBD1; size: -; DNA: TGTGCCAGCAGTCAAGACAGGGACGAGCAGTACTTC; CDR3: CASSQDRDEQYF
V: TRBV6-1; J: TRBJ1-2; D: -; size: -; DNA: TGTGCCAGCAGGGACAGCCAAACCGGCGGCTACACCTTC; CDR3: CASRDSQTGGYTF
V: TRBV15; J: TRBJ2-1; D: -; size: -; DNA: TGTGCCACCAGCAGAGGGGCGGGGTTTGAGCAGTTCTTC; CDR3: CATSRGAGFEQFF
V: TRBV5-4; J: TRBJ1-1; D: -; size: once; DNA: TGTGCCAGCAGCTTGGACAGGTGGAACACTGAAGCTTTCTTT; CDR3: CASSLDRWNTEAFF
V: TRBV15; J: TRBJ2-3; D: -; size: few; DNA: TGTGCCACCAGTGAAGGAGTAGCAGATACGCAGTATTTT; CDR3: CATSEGVADTQYF
V: TRBV7-2; J: TRBJ1-2; D: -; size: few; DNA: TGTGCCAGCAGCACTCAGGGCCCCAGCTATGGCTACACCTTC; CDR3: CASSTQGPSYGYTF
V: TRBV15; J: TRBJ2-7; D: TRBD2; size: -; DNA: TGTGCCACCAGCCACACTAGCGGGGGAGGTGGGAAGTACTTC; CDR3: CATSHTSGGGGKYF
V: TRBV29-1; J: TRBJ1-1; D: TRBD1; size: -; DNA: TGCAGCGTTGGGACAGGGAAAGTGTCTGAAGCTTTCTTT; CDR3: CSVGTGKVSEAFF
V: TRBV11-2; J: TRBJ1-6; D: -; size: few; DNA: TGTGCCAGCAGCTTAGATCTGATAACAGTTCACTTT; CDR3: CASSLDLITVHF
V: TRBV2; J: TRBJ2-2; D: TRBD1; size: few; DNA: TGTGCCAGCAGTGTGGGCAGGGGGCCCGGGGAGCTGTTTTTT; CDR3: CASSVGRGPGELFF
V: TRBV25-1; J: TRBJ2-7; D: TRBD1; size: -; DNA: TGTGCCAGCAGTGACCCCGGACAGGGCCATTACGAGCAGTACTTC; CDR3: CASSDPGQGHYEQYF
V: TRBV25-1; J: TRBJ1-1; D: TRBD1; size: -; DNA: TGTGCCAGCAGAATGACAGGGCAGAACACTGAAGCTTTCTTT; CDR3: CASRMTGQNTEAFF
V: TRBV10-2; J: TRBJ2-1; D: -; size: -; DNA: TGCGCCAGCAACATAGGGGACAACTACAATGAGCAGTTCTTC; CDR3: CASNIGDNYNEQFF
V: TRBV4-1; J: TRBJ2-5; D: TRBD1; size: few; DNA: TGCGCCAGCAGCCCGCGACAGGGGGGGGGAGAGACCCAGTACTTC; CDR3: CASSPRQGGGETQYF
V: TRBV23-1; J: TRBJ2-7; D: -; size: -; DNA: TGCGCCAGCAGTCGCCAGGGAAGGATCTACGAGCAGTACTTC; CDR3: CASSRQGRIYEQYF
V: TRBV4-1; J: TRBJ2-6; D: -; size: -; DNA: TGCGCCAGCAGCCAAGGACAGGAAAGCTCTGGGGCCAACGTCCTGACTTTC; CDR3: CASSQGQESSGANVLTF
V: TRBV5-4; J: TRBJ2-7; D: TRBD2; size: -; DNA: TGTGCCAGCAGCCAGGACCCGGGGGGAGTCTACGAGCAGTACTTC; CDR3: CASSQDPGGVYEQYF
V: TRBV5-1; J: TRBJ1-1; D: -; size: few; DNA: TGCGCCAGCAGCCCCGACTCGAATCTAGCTTTCTTT; CDR3: CASSPDSNLAFF
V: TRBV5-1; J: TRBJ2-5; D: TRBD1; size: -; DNA: TGCGCCAGCAGCCACAAAACAGGGGAAGAGACCCAGTACTTC; CDR3: CASSHKTGEETQYF
V: TRBV6-6; J: TRBJ1-5; D: -; size: once; DNA: TGTGCCAGCAGTGCCGACGGACTTTATCAGCCCCAGCATTTT; CDR3: CASSADGLYQPQHF
V: TRBV29-1; J: TRBJ2-1; D: -; size: -; DNA: TGCAGCGTTGACTATCTCAGGGGATACAATGAGCAGTTCTTC; CDR3: CSVDYLRGYNEQFF
V: TRBV5-4; J: TRBJ1-2; D: -; size: -; DNA: TGTGCCAGCAGCTTGGCCCCTAAGACAGGCACCTATGGCTACACCTTC; CDR3: CASSLAPKTGTYGYTF
V: TRBV7-9; J: TRBJ1-2; D: -; size: -; DNA: TGTGCCAGCAGCCCGACCTTGACAGGTGGTGTCTATGGCTACACCTTC; CDR3: CASSPTLTGGVYGYTF
V: TRBV27; J: TRBJ1-1; D: -; size: -; DNA: TGTGCCAGCAGTTTAATGAGGGAGAACACTGAAGCTTTCTTT; CDR3: CASSLMRENTEAFF
V: TRBV7-9; J: TRBJ2-7; D: -; size: -; DNA: TGTGCCAGCAGCCCGCGGACAGCCTACGAGCAGTACTTC; CDR3: CASSPRTAYEQYF
V: TRBV6-5; J: TRBJ1-1; D: TRBD1; size: -; DNA: TGTGCCAGCAGTTCGCCGGGACAGGGGAGCACTGAAGCTTTCTTT; CDR3: CASSSPGQGSTEAFF
V: TRBV4-1; J: TRBJ2-3; D: TRBD2; size: -; DNA: TGCGCCAGCAGCCAAGATGGGGGACTAGCGGGGGGGGCTAGCACAGATACGCAGTATTTT; CDR3: CASSQDGGLAGGASTDTQYF